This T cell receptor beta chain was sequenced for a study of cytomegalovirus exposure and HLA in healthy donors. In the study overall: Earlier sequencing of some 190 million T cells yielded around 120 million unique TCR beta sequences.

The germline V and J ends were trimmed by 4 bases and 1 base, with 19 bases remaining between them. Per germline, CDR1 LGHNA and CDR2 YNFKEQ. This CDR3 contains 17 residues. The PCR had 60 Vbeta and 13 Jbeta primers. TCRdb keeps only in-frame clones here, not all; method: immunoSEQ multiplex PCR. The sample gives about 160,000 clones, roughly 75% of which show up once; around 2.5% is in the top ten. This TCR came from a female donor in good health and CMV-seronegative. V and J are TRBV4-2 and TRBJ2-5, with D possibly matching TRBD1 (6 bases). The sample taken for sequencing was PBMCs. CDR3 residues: CASSPPNPGQSQETQYF. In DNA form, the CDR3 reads TGTGCCAGCAGCCCTCCGAATCCGGGACAAAGCCAAGAGACCCAGTACTTC.